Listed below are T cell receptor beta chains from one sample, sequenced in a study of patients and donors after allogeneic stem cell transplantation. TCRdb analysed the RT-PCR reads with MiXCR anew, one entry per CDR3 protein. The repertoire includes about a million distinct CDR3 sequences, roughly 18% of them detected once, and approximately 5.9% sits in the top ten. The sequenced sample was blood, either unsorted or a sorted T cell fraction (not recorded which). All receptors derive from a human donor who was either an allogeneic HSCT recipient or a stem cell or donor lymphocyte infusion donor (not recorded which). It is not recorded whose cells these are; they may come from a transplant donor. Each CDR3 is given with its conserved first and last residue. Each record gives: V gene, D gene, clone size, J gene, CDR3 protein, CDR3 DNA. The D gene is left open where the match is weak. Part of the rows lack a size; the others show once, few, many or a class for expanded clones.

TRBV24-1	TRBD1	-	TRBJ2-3	CATSDPQGTGVTDTQYF	TGTGCCACCAGTGACCCCCAGGGGACAGGGGTCACAGATACGCAGTATTTT
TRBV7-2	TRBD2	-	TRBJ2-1	CASSLASGNSYNEQFF	TGTGCCAGCAGCCTAGCTAGCGGGAACTCCTACAATGAGCAGTTCTTC
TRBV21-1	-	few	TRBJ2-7	CASSKARIAYEQYF	TGTGCCAGCAGCAAAGCGCGCATAGCCTACGAGCAGTACTTC
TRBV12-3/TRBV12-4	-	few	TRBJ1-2	CASSLVRGGYTF	TGTGCCAGCAGTTTAGTACGAGGAGGCTACACCTTC
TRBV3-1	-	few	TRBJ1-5	CASSQGIGSNQPQHF	TGTGCCAGCAGCCAAGGGATCGGGAGCAATCAGCCCCAGCATTTT
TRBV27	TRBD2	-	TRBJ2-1	CASSPTASGSGNEQFF	TGTGCCAGCAGCCCCACGGCTAGCGGGAGTGGTAATGAGCAGTTCTTC
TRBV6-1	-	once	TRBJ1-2	CASSEAAAWRGYTF	TGTGCCAGCAGTGAAGCGGCAGCCTGGCGTGGCTACACCTTC
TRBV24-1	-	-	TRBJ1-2	CATSDSQAYGYTF	TGTGCCACCAGTGATTCGCAGGCCTATGGCTACACCTTC
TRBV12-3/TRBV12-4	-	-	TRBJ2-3	CASSLGRTVTDTQYF	TGTGCCAGCAGTTTGGGCAGGACAGTTACAGATACGCAGTATTTT
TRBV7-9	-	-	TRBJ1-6	CASSLESPPLHF	TGTGCCAGCAGCTTAGAGAGTCCACCCCTCCACTTT
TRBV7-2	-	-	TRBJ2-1	CASSFSRQAYNEQFF	TGTGCCAGCAGCTTTTCACGACAGGCGTACAATGAGCAGTTCTTC
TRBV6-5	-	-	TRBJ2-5	CASSYYAGRQETQYF	TGTGCCAGCAGTTACTACGCTGGAAGACAAGAGACCCAGTACTTC
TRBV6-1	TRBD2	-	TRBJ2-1	CASRARGREGYNEQFF	TGTGCCAGCAGGGCCCGGGGGCGGGAGGGCTACAATGAGCAGTTCTTC
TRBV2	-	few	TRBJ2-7	CASKTGPYEQYF	TGTGCCAGCAAAACAGGGCCCTACGAGCAGTACTTC
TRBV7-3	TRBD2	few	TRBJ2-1	CASSLSLAENNEQFF	TGTGCCAGCAGCCTATCGCTAGCGGAAAACAATGAGCAGTTCTTC
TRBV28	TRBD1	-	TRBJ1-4	CASRLTGVNEKLFF	TGTGCCAGCAGGTTAACAGGGGTTAATGAAAAACTGTTTTTT
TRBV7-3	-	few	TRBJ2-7	CASSLTKGIAYEQYF	TGTGCCAGCAGCTTAACGAAAGGGATAGCCTACGAGCAGTACTTC
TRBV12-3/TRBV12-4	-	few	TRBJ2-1	CASRKGSNEQFF	TGTGCCAGCAGGAAAGGGTCCAATGAGCAGTTCTTC
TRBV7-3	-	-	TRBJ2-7	CASSLSGYGGYEQYF	TGTGCCAGCAGCTTAAGCGGTTACGGAGGCTACGAGCAGTACTTC
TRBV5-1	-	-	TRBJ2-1	CASSRSEALHNEQFF	TGCGCCAGCAGCAGGTCAGAAGCCCTCCACAATGAGCAGTTCTTC
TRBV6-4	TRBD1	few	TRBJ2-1	CASSDRDRVAYNEQFF	TGTGCCAGCAGTGACCGGGACAGGGTAGCCTACAATGAGCAGTTCTTC
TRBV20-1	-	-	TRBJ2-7	CSARDRRRVDEQYF	TGCAGTGCTAGAGATAGGAGGAGGGTCGACGAGCAGTACTTC
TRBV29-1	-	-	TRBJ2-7	CSAEGTQGSSSYEQYF	TGCAGCGCGGAGGGGACACAGGGCTCAAGCTCCTACGAGCAGTACTTC
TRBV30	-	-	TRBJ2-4	CAWRAAKNIQYF	TGTGCCTGGAGAGCAGCCAAAAACATTCAGTACTTC
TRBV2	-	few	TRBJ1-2	CASSETAPQGIVLLGYTF	TGTGCCAGCAGTGAGACCGCCCCCCAGGGGATTGTGCTCCTTGGCTACACCTTC
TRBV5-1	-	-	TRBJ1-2	CASRPGSEYGYTF	TGCGCCAGCAGACCGGGGTCAGAGTATGGCTACACCTTC
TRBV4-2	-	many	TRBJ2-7	CASSQAGNSYEQYF	TGTGCCAGCAGCCAAGCGGGGAACTCCTACGAGCAGTACTTC
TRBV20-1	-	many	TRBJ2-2	CSAVRGRAGELFF	TGCAGTGCCGTCCGGGGGCGCGCCGGGGAGCTGTTTTTT
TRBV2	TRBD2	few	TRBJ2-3	CASSESSGRTGDTQYF	TGTGCCAGCAGTGAATCTAGCGGGAGAACGGGAGATACGCAGTATTTT
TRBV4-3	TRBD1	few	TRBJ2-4	CASSQEARGRDIQYF	TGCGCCAGCAGCCAAGAGGCCAGGGGGCGTGACATTCAGTACTTC
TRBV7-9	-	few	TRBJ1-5	CAGQERGDQPQHF	TGTGCCGGCCAGGAGAGGGGAGATCAGCCCCAGCATTTT
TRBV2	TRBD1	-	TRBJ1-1	CASTLGIGGQAEAFF	TGTGCCAGCACCCTAGGGATAGGGGGCCAGGCTGAAGCTTTCTTT
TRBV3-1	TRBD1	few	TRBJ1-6	CASSHTKGGGTYNSPLHF	TGTGCCAGCAGCCATACCAAGGGAGGGGGCACCTATAATTCACCCCTCCACTTT
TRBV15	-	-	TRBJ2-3	CATSRGDKDPDTQYF	TGTGCCACCAGCAGAGGCGACAAAGACCCAGATACGCAGTATTTT
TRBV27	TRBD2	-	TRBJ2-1	CASSFVAGFNEQFF	TGTGCCAGCAGTTTTGTAGCGGGGTTCAATGAGCAGTTCTTC
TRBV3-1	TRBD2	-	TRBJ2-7	CASSLTSWLPYEQYF	TGTGCCAGCAGCCTGACTAGCTGGCTCCCTTACGAGCAGTACTTC
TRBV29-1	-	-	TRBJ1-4	CSAAGRQGPFNEKLFF	TGCAGCGCCGCGGGGCGGCAGGGGCCCTTTAATGAAAAACTGTTTTTT
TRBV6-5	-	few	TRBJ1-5	CASFSFQPQHF	TGTGCCAGCTTCAGTTTTCAGCCCCAGCATTTT
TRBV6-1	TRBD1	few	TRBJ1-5	CASSETGTGAVGNQPQHF	TGTGCCAGCAGTGAAACCGGGACAGGGGCCGTCGGCAATCAGCCCCAGCATTTT
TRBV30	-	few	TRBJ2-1	CAWMFRSSYNEQFF	TGTGCCTGGATGTTCAGGAGCTCCTACAATGAGCAGTTCTTC
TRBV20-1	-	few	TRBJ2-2	CSARSPMTGELFF	TGCAGTGCTAGGTCACCGATGACCGGGGAGCTGTTTTTT
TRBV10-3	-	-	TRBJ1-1	CAISGDSTNTEAFF	TGTGCCATCAGTGGCGACAGTACGAACACTGAAGCTTTCTTT
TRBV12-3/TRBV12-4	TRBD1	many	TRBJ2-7	CASSLADRGFYEQYF	TGTGCCAGCAGTTTAGCGGACAGGGGGTTCTACGAGCAGTACTTC
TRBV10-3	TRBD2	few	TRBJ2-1	CATTATSGVYNEQFF	TGTGCCACCACAGCGACTAGCGGGGTATACAATGAGCAGTTCTTC
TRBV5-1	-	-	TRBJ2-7	CASSLVLSKGSYEQYF	TGCGCCAGCAGCTTGGTTCTCTCAAAGGGCTCCTACGAGCAGTACTTC
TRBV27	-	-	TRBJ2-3	CASSHSVRGADTQYF	TGTGCCAGCAGTCACTCTGTGAGGGGGGCAGATACGCAGTATTTT
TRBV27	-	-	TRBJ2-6	CASSLAPLEARANVLTF	TGTGCCAGCAGTTTAGCCCCTTTAGAGGCCCGGGCCAACGTCCTGACTTTC